The 26 T cell receptor beta chains below were found in one sample sequenced in a study of T-cell memory formation after mild COVID-19. TCRdb re-called the 5' RACE reads with MiXCR, one entry per CDR3 protein. There are 180,000 or so distinct CDR3 sequences in the sample; 9.5% to 13% occur only once, and more than 3.5% lies in the top ten. The specimen sequenced was PBMCs or a T cell subset sorted from them (not recorded which). The receptors were sampled from a man between 18 and 29 years old who had mild COVID-19 (a few samples of this study predate the infection). Cell type and time point are not known.

This clonotype was observed a few times. This rearrangement joins TRBV9 to TRBJ1-5, with unresolved D. This CDR3 has 15 amino acids. Between the trimmed V and J ends, which lost 0 bases and 4 bases, there was a span of 11 bases. Germline CDR1 is SGDLS and CDR2 is YYNGEE. The CDR3 spells CASSVGLDWNQPQHF. CDR3 sequence (DNA): TGTGCCAGCAGCGTAGGGTTGGATTGGAATCAGCCCCAGCATTTT.

At least ten counts were recorded for this clonotype. The J gene is TRBJ2-7, the V gene TRBV7-2, with D unresolved. This CDR3 region has 14 residues. Germline loops: CDR1 SGHTA, CDR2 FQGNSA. V lost 1 base, J lost 2 bases, and 9 bases lay in between. DNA of the CDR3: TGTGCCAGCAGCTTAGGCGGCAGCGCCTACGAGCAGTACGTC. Protein sequence: CASSLGGSAYEQYV.

This clonotype was seen repeatedly, ten times or more. This chain uses TRBV6-5 with TRBJ2-5, with TRBD1 matching 7 bases. Per germline, CDR1 MNHEY and CDR2 SVGAGI. The CDR3 loop spans 13 amino acids. Trimming at V came to 2 bases and at J to 5 bases, leaving 2 bases not matched to a gene. The CDR3 reads CASSYTGVETQYF. CDR3 coding DNA: TGTGCCAGCAGTTACACAGGGGTGGAGACCCAGTACTTC.

A few counts support this clonotype. The chain joins TRBV6-2 or TRBV6-3 to TRBJ1-1; no clear D gene. The CDR3 covers 12 residues. Between the trimmed V and J ends, which lost 8 bases and 0 bases, there was a span of 7 bases. Germline V gene sequence: CDR1 MNHEY, CDR2 SVGEGT. The DNA for the CDR3 is TGTGCCAGCGGACTTTTGAACACTGAAGCTTTCTTT. Translated, it gives CASGLLNTEAFF.

The chain employs TRBV7-9 and TRBJ2-1; D call uncertain. CDR1 is SEHNR and CDR2 is FQNEAQ in the germline V gene (reference sequence). V lost 5 bases, J lost 4 bases, and 15 bases lay in between. The CDR3 loop spans 15 amino acids. CDR3 region: CASSHPSAFYNEQFF. The CDR3 region has the DNA TGTGCCAGCAGCCACCCGTCAGCTTTTTACAATGAGCAGTTCTTC.

This clonotype was seen just once. The V gene is TRBV2, the J gene TRBJ2-7, with a weak D call TRBD2 (6 bases). V lost 7 bases, J lost 4 bases, and 14 bases lay in between. This CDR3 has 13 amino acids. CDR1 and CDR2 from the germline V gene are SNHLY and FYNNEI. CDR3: CASNRETSYEQYV. The DNA of the CDR3 is TGTGCCAGCAATCGGGAGACCTCATACGAGCAGTACGTC.

The genes are TRBV7-2 and TRBJ2-1; tentative D call: TRBD1 (5 bases). The length of the CDR3 is 12 residues. The germline V gene encodes CDR1 SGHTA and CDR2 FQGNSA. V dropped 1 base and J dropped 10 bases, with 8 bases sitting between them. CDR3 residues: CASSLDWTEQFF. CDR3 nucleotide sequence: TGTGCCAGCAGCTTAGATTGGACAGAGCAGTTCTTC.

This clonotype was seen ten or more times. The chain uses TRBV12-3 or TRBV12-4 and TRBJ1-3, with D possibly TRBD1 on 5 matching bases. The CDR3 totals 16 residues. V lost 5 bases to trimming and J lost 2 bases, with 16 bases between them. CDR3: CASSPPGGAAGNTIYF. CDR3 coding DNA: TGTGCCAGCAGTCCTCCCGGGGGTGCAGCTGGAAACACCATATATTTT.

In its sample, this clonotype was seen a few times. The chain couples TRBV5-1 to TRBJ1-1; D is possibly TRBD1 (5 bases). Germline CDR1 is SGHRS and CDR2 is YFSETQ. The CDR3 is 14 residues long. V was clipped by 0 bases and J by 5 bases, with 11 bases between them. Here the CDR3 DNA reads TGCGCCAGCAGCTTGGACGGGGGTGAAACTGAAGCTTTCTTT. Protein product: CASSLDGGETEAFF.

The V call is TRBV7-9, the J call TRBJ2-1; D might be TRBD2 (5 bases). This CDR3 comprises 17 residues. V gave up 8 bases and J gave up 3 bases, with 23 bases separating them. Germline V gives CDR1 SEHNR, CDR2 FQNEAQ (reference sequence). The CDR3 coding sequence is TGTGCCAGCTCCATCTCGGGAAGGTTAGAACTCTACAATGAGCAGTTCTTC. This translates into CASSISGRLELYNEQFF.

This clonotype was seen a few times. The chain recombines TRBV4-2 with TRBJ2-1, with D unclear. Germline V gives CDR1 LGHNA, CDR2 YNFKEQ. V dropped 1 base and J dropped 4 bases, with 11 bases sitting between them. The CDR3 is 15 residues long. The CDR3 coding sequence is TGTGCCAGCAGCCAAGGAGGCTCCGAATACAATGAGCAGTTCTTC. It encodes CASSQGGSEYNEQFF.

V and J are TRBV20-1 and TRBJ2-3; TRBD2 agrees at 16 bases. Trimming at V came to 5 bases and at J to 3 bases, leaving 5 bases not matched to a gene. The CDR3 extends over 16 amino acids. Per germline, CDR1 DFQATT and CDR2 SNEGSKA (reference sequence). The CDR3 nucleotides read TGCAGTGCTGGGACTAGCGGGGGGGCGGGGACAGATACGCAGTATTTT. Residues: CSAGTSGGAGTDTQYF.

The table lists this clonotype with a few counts. The chain has TRBV6-2 or TRBV6-3 and TRBJ2-1; maybe TRBD2 (6 bases). The CDR3 runs to 16 residues. Trimming removed 7 bases from V and 10 bases from J, with 26 bases in between. Germline loops: CDR1 MNHEY, CDR2 SVGEGT. CDR3 sequence: CASTRAGGSSGREQFF. In DNA, the CDR3 is TGTGCCAGCACCCGCGCCGGAGGGTCTTCGGGAAGGGAGCAGTTCTTC.

This sequence joins TRBV4-3 and TRBJ1-2, with 8 positions matching TRBD1. This CDR3 contains 16 residues. After removal of 0 bases from V and 3 bases from J, the junction contained 6 bases not matched to a gene. Germline loops: CDR1 LGHNA, CDR2 YSLEER. Written as DNA, the CDR3 is TGCGCCAGCAGCCAAGATGGAACAGGGGGGTACTATGGCTACACCTTC. This codes for CASSQDGTGGYYGYTF.

The chain uses TRBV7-2 and TRBJ2-1, with D possibly TRBD2 on 6 matching bases. The length of the CDR3 is 14 residues. Trimming took off 2 bases at V and 7 bases at J, with 12 bases between the two ends. Germline CDR1 SGHTA, CDR2 FQGNSA. CDR3 region: CASSLSEGRNEQFF. The CDR3 region has the DNA TGTGCCAGCAGCTTATCGGAGGGACGGAATGAGCAGTTCTTC.

In this sample, this clonotype turned up many times. The chain is built from TRBV20-1 and TRBJ2-6; D remains unclear. Trimming removed 7 bases from V and 0 bases from J, with 7 bases in between. The CDR3 is 13 residues long. CDR1 and CDR2 from the germline V gene are DFQATT and SNEGSKA (reference sequence). The CDR3 nucleotides are TGCAGTGGGGTGCCCTCTGGGGCCAACGTCCTGACTTTC. The encoded protein is CSGVPSGANVLTF.

The chain joins TRBV29-1 to TRBJ2-2; a weak D match, TRBD1 (6 bases). CDR1 is SQVTM and CDR2 is ANQGSEA in the germline V gene. Trimming cost V 4 bases and J 2 bases, with 11 bases left between them. The CDR3 is 14 amino acids. The CDR3: CSVVLGQNTGELFF. In nucleotides, the CDR3 is TGCAGCGTTGTTTTGGGACAAAACACCGGGGAGCTGTTTTTT.

V is TRBV29-1 and J is TRBJ1-2, with D possibly being TRBD1 (5 bases). The germline V gene encodes CDR1 SQVTM and CDR2 ANQGSEA. This CDR3 has 13 amino acids. V was trimmed by 7 bases and J by 7 bases, leaving 19 bases between them. The CDR3 spells CSALGGAVGGYTF. In DNA, the CDR3 is TGCAGCGCACTAGGAGGGGCAGTTGGTGGCTACACCTTC.

Only a few counts were recorded for this clonotype. The rearrangement uses TRBV12-3 or TRBV12-4 and TRBJ1-1; TRBD1 matches at 10 bases. Trimming cost V 6 bases and J 4 bases; bases outside gene matches: 11. This CDR3 is 16 amino acids long. The CDR3, as DNA: TGTGCCAGCAGGACAGGGGGCTCTGGAGGGGGCACTGAAGCTTTCTTT. Residues: CASRTGGSGGGTEAFF.

V gene TRBV4-3 combines with J gene TRBJ1-1, with a tentative D call TRBD1 (5 bases). CDR3 size: 17 residues. Germline-derived CDR1 and CDR2 are LGHNA and YSLEER. Trimming left V 0 bases short and J 1 base short, with 15 bases between. The chain's CDR3 is CASSQEPLPGRNTEAFF. The CDR3 bases are TGCGCCAGCAGCCAAGAACCTCTCCCAGGGCGGAACACTGAAGCTTTCTTT.

The rearrangement uses TRBV7-3 and TRBJ2-7; no firm D call. Trimming left V 0 bases short and J 3 bases short, with 6 bases between. The CDR3 has 13 amino acids. The germline V gene has CDR1 SGHTA and CDR2 FQGTGA. Here the CDR3 DNA reads TGTGCCAGCAGCTTAACGCCTTTCTACGAGCAGTACTTC. Translating gives CASSLTPFYEQYF. The full variable domain, rest sourced from reference TRBV7-3 and TRBJ2-7, is GAGVSQTPSNKVTEKGKYVELRCDPISGHTALYWYRQSLGQGPEFLIYFQGTGAADDSGLPNDRFFAVRPEGSVSTLKIQRTERGDSAVYLCASSLTPFYEQYFGPGTRLTVT.

A few counts support this clonotype. This rearrangement joins TRBV19 to TRBJ1-2; 8 nucleotides agree with TRBD1. Germline V gene sequence: CDR1 LNHDA, CDR2 SQIVND (reference sequence). This CDR3 comprises 12 residues. V gave up 6 bases and J gave up 8 bases; unmatched junction bases: 5. The CDR3 is CASRGTGEGYTF. The CDR3 nucleotides read TGTGCCAGTAGAGGGACAGGTGAAGGCTACACCTTC.

This clonotype was picked up many times. The CDR3 nucleotides read TGTGCCAGCAGCTTAGTGGGGGGACGCACAGATACGCAGTATTTT. Amino acids: CASSLVGGRTDTQYF. The V call is TRBV7-2, the J call TRBJ2-3, with TRBD2 as a possible D gene (6 bases). The CDR3 has 15 amino acids. Germline V gene sequence: CDR1 SGHTA, CDR2 FQGNSA. V dropped 1 base and J dropped 1 base, with 9 bases sitting between them.

This chain uses TRBV6-1 with TRBJ1-2; D is unclear. The ends were cut back, 4 bases at V and 2 bases at J, with 17 bases in the middle. Germline V gives CDR1 MNHNS, CDR2 SASEGT. The length of the CDR3 is 16 residues. As DNA, the CDR3 is TGTGCCAGCAGTGGATACGTCGGGGTCACGAACTATGGCTACACCTTC. As protein: CASSGYVGVTNYGYTF.

This clonotype was observed a handful of times. This CDR3 reads CASSLGTSLADTQYF. CDR3 bases: TGTGCCAGCAGCCTCGGGACTAGCTTAGCAGATACGCAGTATTTT. This chain links TRBV3-1 with TRBJ2-3, with 9 bases identical to TRBD2. V lost 4 bases and J lost 4; bases outside the gene matches: 6. Germline V gives CDR1 LGHDT, CDR2 YNNKEL (reference sequence). The CDR3 loop spans 15 amino acids.

This chain uses TRBV29-1 with TRBJ2-5, with 10 bases that match TRBD1. Germline V gives CDR1 SQVTM, CDR2 ANQGSEA. This CDR3 contains 15 residues. The ends lost 3 bases at V and 4 bases at J; junction bases unmatched: 8. CDR3 DNA: TGCAGCGTTGATTCACCGGGACAGGGGCTAGAGACCCAGTACTTC. It translates to CSVDSPGQGLETQYF.